Ten or more counts support the clone carrying this TCR beta chain. What it recognizes is unknown. cDNA synthesis was performed by 5'RACE with 10-nucleotide random UMIs. TCRdb analysed the 5' RACE reads with MiXCR anew, one entry per CDR3 protein. The sample records fewer than 30,000 distinct CDR3 sequences, around an eighth being singletons. The data belong to a study of neurological immune-mediated disorders. Overall study findings and caveats: Private repertoires in all groups were suggested by the finding that expanded clones across subjects shared no CDR3 amino acid sequences.

V was cut by 5 bases and J by 0 bases, with 13 bases left in between. The CDR3 is 15 residues long. Germline V CDR1 and CDR2: SEHNR, FQNEAQ (reference sequence). 2 million PBMCs stored at -80 C were the source of the unsorted libraries. The rearrangement uses TRBV7-9 and TRBJ1-2, with D hard to call. The clonotype comes from a woman in her sixties with HTLV-1-associated myelopathy (HAM/TSP). Sequencing was done on a sample of PBMCs. CDR3 nucleotide sequence: TGTGCCAGCAGCCTCCCTGGGGAGGCTAACTATGGCTACACCTTC. Amino acids: CASSLPGEANYGYTF.